These 12 T cell receptor beta chains share one sample of origin, sequenced in a study of T cells after yellow fever vaccination. TCRdb recomputed calls from the 5' RACE reads with MiXCR, one row per CDR3 protein. The table has approximately 300,000 distinct CDR3 sequences, over 8% seen once. The sample in question was PBMCs, obtained on the day of the first yellow fever vaccination. The receptor set was obtained from a man aged 18 to 29 who received the YFV17D yellow fever vaccine.

This clonotype has ten or more counts. The chain employs TRBV5-5 and TRBJ2-7; possibly TRBD2 for D (5 bases). CDR1 is SGHKS and CDR2 is YYEKEE in the germline V gene (reference sequence). Trimming shortened V by 0 bases and J by 2 bases, and 15 bases separated the two germline ends. The CDR3 has 16 residues. The CDR3 loop is CASSLGKVSGTYEQYV. CDR3 coding DNA: TGTGCCAGCAGCTTGGGCAAAGTCTCGGGGACCTACGAGCAGTACGTC.

This clonotype has at least ten counts. The chain couples TRBV7-6 to TRBJ1-6; possibly TRBD1 for D (6 bases). Germline CDR1 is SGHVS and CDR2 is FNYEAQ. V was clipped by 5 bases and J by 9 bases, with 11 bases between them. The CDR3 consists of 13 residues. The CDR3 DNA is TGTGCCAGCAGCCTAGGACAGATTTCACCCCTCCACTTT. Amino acid sequence: CASSLGQISPLHF.

The chain has TRBV6-2 or TRBV6-3 and TRBJ1-6; no firm D call. The V and J ends lost 1 base and 7 bases respectively, with 11 bases between them. Germline V lookup: CDR1 MNHEY, CDR2 SVGEGT. This CDR3 contains 15 residues. CDR3 sequence reads: CASSYLPAVNSPLHF. CDR3 nucleotides: TGTGCCAGCAGTTACTTACCGGCGGTAAATTCACCCCTCCACTTT.

At least ten counts were recorded for this clonotype. This rearrangement joins TRBV5-6 to TRBJ2-2; 15 nucleotides line up with TRBD2. The V gene end was trimmed by 4 bases and the J gene end by 8 bases; junction bases not matched to a gene: 6. Germline CDR1 is SGHDT and CDR2 is YYEEEE. The CDR3 contains 16 residues. DNA of the CDR3: TGTGCCAGCAGCCGATGGACTAGCGGGGGGGCAGGGGAGCTGTTTTTT. Translating gives CASSRWTSGGAGELFF. The full variable domain, its missing parts supplied by reference TRBV5-6 and TRBJ2-2, is DAGVTQSPTHLIKTRGQQVTLRCSPKSGHDTVSWYQQALGQGPQFIFQYYEEEERQRGNFPDRFSGHQFPNYSSELNVNALLLGDSALYLCASSRWTSGGAGELFFGEGSRLTVL.

This clonotype was detected only a few times. The V gene is TRBV19, the J gene TRBJ2-3; D remains unclear. The ends were cut back, 7 bases at V and 4 bases at J, with 12 bases in the middle. Germline V gene sequence: CDR1 LNHDA, CDR2 SQIVND (reference sequence). This CDR3 has 13 amino acids. CDR3 residues: CASNPVLSDTQYF. CDR3 coding DNA: TGTGCCAGTAATCCAGTACTCTCAGATACGCAGTATTTT.

The chain employs TRBV4-1 and TRBJ2-3, with D maybe TRBD2 (6 bases). The germline V gene has CDR1 MGHRA and CDR2 YSYEKL. This CDR3 contains 15 residues. The V end lost 0 bases, the J end lost 6 bases, and 13 bases lay between the germline ends. The CDR3 region is CASSQDPGRMDTQYF. The DNA of the CDR3 is TGCGCCAGCAGCCAAGATCCAGGGAGGATGGATACGCAGTATTTT.

This clonotype was seen repeatedly, ten times or more. The V call is TRBV12-3 or TRBV12-4, the J call TRBJ1-1, with D perhaps TRBD1 (6 bases). The CDR3 consists of 12 residues. V lost 5 bases and J lost 11, with 15 bases in between. The DNA for the CDR3 is TGTGCCAGCAGTATAGGAGGGGGGGGTGCTTTCTTT. Its protein product is CASSIGGGGAFF.

The chain links TRBV4-3 to TRBJ2-1, with 7 nucleotides matching TRBD1. V shed 2 bases and J 5 bases; nucleotides not matched to a gene: 6. This CDR3 is built from 15 residues. The germline V gene has CDR1 LGHNA and CDR2 YSLEER. Here the CDR3 reads CASSQRDSGNNEQFF. The CDR3 region has the DNA TGCGCCAGCAGCCAACGGGACAGTGGAAACAATGAGCAGTTCTTC.

This clonotype was counted at least ten times. The rearrangement uses TRBV5-1 and TRBJ2-3; the match to TRBD2 covers 10 bases. CDR3 size: 15 residues. Looked up from germline, CDR1 is SGHRS and CDR2 is YFSETQ. Trimming at V came to 2 bases and at J to 6 bases, leaving 6 bases not matched to a gene. CDR3 nucleotide sequence: TGCGCCAGCAGCTTAACTAGCGGGGCCAAGGATACGCAGTATTTT. Translation gives CASSLTSGAKDTQYF. The whole variable domain, filled in from reference TRBV5-1 and TRBJ2-3, reads KAGVTQTPRYLIKTRGQQVTLSCSPISGHRSVSWYQQTPGQGLQFLFEYFSETQRNKGNFPGRFSGRQFSNSRSEMNVSTLELGDSALYLCASSLTSGAKDTQYFGPGTRLTVL.

V usage is TRBV5-1 and J usage is TRBJ1-3; D is undetermined. Germline CDR1 SGHRS, CDR2 YFSETQ. This CDR3 has 17 residues. Trimming removed 0 bases from V and 0 bases from J, with 13 bases in between. CDR3 amino acids: CASSLAPRADSGNTIYF. CDR3 sequence (DNA): TGCGCCAGCAGCTTGGCTCCCCGGGCCGACTCTGGAAACACCATATATTTT.

This clonotype was observed a handful of times. The chain is built from TRBV7-9 and TRBJ2-5, with 9 bases lining up with TRBD1. In germline, CDR1 is SEHNR, CDR2 FQNEAQ (reference sequence). The CDR3 is made up of 15 amino acids. The trim removed 5 bases at V and 9 bases at J, leaving 13 bases unmatched. This CDR3 reads CASSVPDRGEPPQYF. The CDR3 DNA sequence: TGTGCCAGCAGCGTCCCAGACAGGGGGGAACCCCCCCAGTACTTC.

The chain is built from TRBV5-1 and TRBJ1-4; TRBD1 is a possible D gene (5 bases). Germline CDR1 and CDR2: SGHRS and YFSETQ. The CDR3 has 15 residues. The V end was cut by 2 bases, the J end by 7 bases, with 15 bases between. CDR3 amino acids: CASSFGATPVEKLFF. CDR3 DNA: TGCGCCAGCAGCTTCGGGGCCACACCGGTTGAAAAACTGTTTTTT. Combining the CDR3 with reference TRBV5-1 and TRBJ1-4 gives the whole variable domain KAGVTQTPRYLIKTRGQQVTLSCSPISGHRSVSWYQQTPGQGLQFLFEYFSETQRNKGNFPGRFSGRQFSNSRSEMNVSTLELGDSALYLCASSFGATPVEKLFFGSGTQLSVL.